This T cell receptor beta chain was obtained from a study of tumor and adjacent non-tumor tissue in lung cancer. Study details: Samples averaged about 4.17 million productive TCRbeta reads each. Study-level results: Tumor TCR diversity, when higher, was linked to shorter survival. Tumor repertoires had a smaller top 100 clone share than normal lung.

RNA was extracted from bulk tissue without any cell sorting. Germline V gene sequence: CDR1 DFQATT, CDR2 SNEGSKA (reference sequence). CDR3 length equals 15 residues. As regards this clonotype: The target antigen is unknown. A junction boundary mismatches the germline segment, possibly from a read error.

A modified ARM-PCR protocol with three rounds of nested PCR amplified TCRbeta. TCRdb re-called the multiplex PCR reads through MiXCR, storing one row per CDR3 protein. The data show about 200,000 distinct CDR3 sequences, 71% seen once. The rearrangement joins TRBV20-1 to TRBJ2-1, with TRBD2 matching over 11 bases. This sequence originates from a man in his sixties with non-small cell lung cancer. Material for sequencing was lung tumor tissue. CDR3 DNA sequence: TGCAGTGCTAGCCGACTAGCGGGGCTCTACAATGATCAGTTCTTC. Translating gives CSASRLAGLYNDQFF.